These T cell receptor beta chains were read from a single sample in a study of cytomegalovirus exposure and HLA in healthy donors. Measured with immunoSEQ multiplex PCR; TCRdb has only the in-frame clones, and not every one. Of 130,000 to 150,000 clones listed, roughly 87% are singletons. The material sequenced was PBMCs. These receptors came from a man in his late teens or twenties in good health and CMV-seropositive. Each CDR3 is given with its conserved first and last residue.

v_call: TRBV9; j_call: TRBJ1-5; cdr3_aa: CASSVGSGLDQPQHF
v_call: TRBV10-1; j_call: TRBJ1-2; cdr3_aa: CASSAGLSYGYTF
v_call: TRBV2; j_call: TRBJ2-7; cdr3_aa: CATIQGSPMEQYF
v_call: TRBV9; j_call: TRBJ2-1; cdr3_aa: CASSVLAGGLGEQFF
v_call: TRBV27; j_call: TRBJ2-5; cdr3_aa: CASSGGSATQYF
v_call: TRBV9; j_call: TRBJ2-1; cdr3_aa: CASSVGASSYNEQFF
v_call: TRBV19; j_call: TRBJ2-7; cdr3_aa: CASSMASGSYEQYF
v_call: TRBV7-8; j_call: TRBJ1-1; cdr3_aa: CASSPYRGAEAFF
v_call: TRBV6-5; j_call: TRBJ2-2; cdr3_aa: CASSYSLQVGELFF
v_call: TRBV9; j_call: TRBJ1-2; cdr3_aa: CASSERTGNYGYTF
v_call: TRBV18; j_call: TRBJ2-5; cdr3_aa: CASSRGAGETQYF
v_call: TRBV25-1; j_call: TRBJ1-3; cdr3_aa: CASSELGQASSGNTIYF
v_call: TRBV7-2; j_call: TRBJ2-1; cdr3_aa: CASSLVGLAGGYNEQFF
v_call: TRBV14; j_call: TRBJ1-2; cdr3_aa: CAVLSKRADGGYGYTF
v_call: TRBV10-3; j_call: .; cdr3_aa: CAISESLGGYEQYF
v_call: TRBV5-1; j_call: TRBJ2-1; cdr3_aa: CASSFSTGSTGDEQFF
v_call: TRBV21-1; j_call: TRBJ1-5; cdr3_aa: CASSKTGGENQPQHF
v_call: TRBV27; j_call: TRBJ2-3; cdr3_aa: CASSLWESSTDTQYF
v_call: TRBV7-7; j_call: TRBJ2-3; cdr3_aa: CASSSGLEADTQYF
v_call: TRBV14; j_call: TRBJ2-1; cdr3_aa: CASSIPGTSSRFF
v_call: TRBV7-3; j_call: TRBJ2-1; cdr3_aa: CASSYTDGTGIYNEQFF
v_call: TRBV7-3; j_call: TRBJ2-7; cdr3_aa: CASSLRLAREQYF
v_call: TRBV27; j_call: TRBJ1-1; cdr3_aa: CASSLRRADEAFF
v_call: TRBV5-1; j_call: TRBJ1-1; cdr3_aa: CASSLAQGKTEAFF
v_call: TRBV19; j_call: TRBJ1-5; cdr3_aa: CATEDSPYQPQHF
v_call: TRBV10-2; j_call: TRBJ1-3; cdr3_aa: CASSLRSEISGNTIYF
v_call: TRBV6-5; j_call: TRBJ1-1; cdr3_aa: CASSRGGASGEAFF
v_call: TRBV11-2; j_call: TRBJ2-7; cdr3_aa: CASSFDGFLGVEQYF
v_call: TRBV6-5; j_call: TRBJ1-4; cdr3_aa: CASSVGDTRNEKLFF
v_call: TRBV6-1; j_call: TRBJ1-5; cdr3_aa: CASSEVYSDSQPQHF
v_call: TRBV6-1; j_call: TRBJ1-3; cdr3_aa: CASSEALRQGGNTIYF
v_call: TRBV19; j_call: TRBJ2-1; cdr3_aa: CASSIYRNEQFF
v_call: TRBV30; j_call: TRBJ2-2; cdr3_aa: CAWSETVTGELFF
v_call: TRBV7-2; j_call: TRBJ1-2; cdr3_aa: CASSETGTASNYGYTF
v_call: TRBV6-5; j_call: TRBJ1-2; cdr3_aa: CASREFHRGHGYTF
v_call: TRBV6-5; j_call: TRBJ1-2; cdr3_aa: CASSYSGRGVGYTF